This T cell receptor beta chain was sequenced for a study of blood T cell repertoires in COVID-19. Study summary: Collection of acute and convalescent COVID-19 samples took place in the United States, Italy and Spain.

Participants, about 18 to 95 years old, spanned 25 or so US areas. The study counted Cohort 3 donors as recovered given two negative PCRs, clearance, or symptom resolution. As processed by the authors: How many nucleated cells were present was estimated from reference gene primer amplification. The assay was immunoSEQ multiplex PCR, and TCRdb's table has in-frame clones only and misses some. The V and J calls and the clone size are those of that table, but D and trimming were determined from the DNA. The profile covers about 200,000 clones, with approximately 85% appearing a single time and 12% taken by the ten largest. J gave up 7 bases and V 4 bases, and 17 bases lay outside the gene matches. In germline, CDR1 is SGHRS, CDR2 YFSETQ. The CDR3 runs 18 residues.

V is TRBV5-1 and J is TRBJ1-5; the match to TRBD1 covers 10 bases. The sequence was obtained from a man between 40 and 49 years old who had recovered from COVID-19. Sequenced input: PBMCs or T cells enriched from blood (not recorded which). The CDR3: CASSATPRTGGPDQPQHF. The CDR3 nucleotides are TGCGCCAGCAGCGCTACCCCGAGGACAGGGGGACCAGACCAGCCCCAGCATTTT.